This T cell receptor beta chain was found in a study of cytomegalovirus exposure and HLA in healthy donors. Notes on the study in general: Most TCR beta V segments were productive about 87% or about 30% of the time in an earlier analysis.

The PCR made use of 60 Vbeta and 13 Jbeta primers. The assay was immunoSEQ multiplex PCR, and TCRdb's table has in-frame clones only and misses some. Here the sample spans approximately 100,000 clones, over 60% being singletons. CDR1 is MNHEY and CDR2 is SMNVEV in the germline V gene (reference sequence). V was pared by 4 bases and J by 5 bases, with 15 bases between. The CDR3 consists of 15 residues. In regard to this clone: Antigen unknown.

The chain couples TRBV27 to TRBJ2-1; D unresolved. The sequencing input was PBMCs. The receptor was isolated from a man in his sixties in good health and CMV-seropositive. In DNA form, the CDR3 reads TGTGCCAGCAGTTGGGTGGGCCCCTTAAACAATGAGCAGTTCTTC. Translation: CASSWVGPLNNEQFF.